This TCR beta chain came from a study of blood T cell repertoires in COVID-19. In the study overall: Some COVID-19 samples were acute and others convalescent; all came from the United States, Italy and Spain. The analysed material was cDNA or gDNA that came from T cells, B-cell-depleted T cells, or PBMCs.

There are a few counts of this clone. In the source study's methods: Estimates of nucleated cell counts were drawn from the amplification of reference gene primers. Sequencing was performed with immunoSEQ multiplex PCR; in TCRdb, only in-frame clones are kept and a portion is missing. That table is the source of V, J and clone size, and D and trimming were worked out from the DNA. The sample contains about 200,000 clones, about four fifths of which appear only once. The germline gives CDR1 MRHNA, CDR2 SNTAGT. Trimming cost V 4 bases and J 7 bases; bases outside gene matches: 3. CDR3 length: 14 amino acids. A Seattle source enrolled patients during active infection and followed them longitudinally.

This TCR derives from an elderly woman with COVID-19, enrolled during active disease. V gene TRBV6-4 combines with J gene TRBJ2-1; 11 bases align to TRBD2. The sample comprised peripheral blood. CDR3 protein: CASSALAGGNEQFF. CDR3 sequence (DNA): TGTGCCAGCAGTGCCCTAGCGGGGGGAAATGAGCAGTTCTTC.